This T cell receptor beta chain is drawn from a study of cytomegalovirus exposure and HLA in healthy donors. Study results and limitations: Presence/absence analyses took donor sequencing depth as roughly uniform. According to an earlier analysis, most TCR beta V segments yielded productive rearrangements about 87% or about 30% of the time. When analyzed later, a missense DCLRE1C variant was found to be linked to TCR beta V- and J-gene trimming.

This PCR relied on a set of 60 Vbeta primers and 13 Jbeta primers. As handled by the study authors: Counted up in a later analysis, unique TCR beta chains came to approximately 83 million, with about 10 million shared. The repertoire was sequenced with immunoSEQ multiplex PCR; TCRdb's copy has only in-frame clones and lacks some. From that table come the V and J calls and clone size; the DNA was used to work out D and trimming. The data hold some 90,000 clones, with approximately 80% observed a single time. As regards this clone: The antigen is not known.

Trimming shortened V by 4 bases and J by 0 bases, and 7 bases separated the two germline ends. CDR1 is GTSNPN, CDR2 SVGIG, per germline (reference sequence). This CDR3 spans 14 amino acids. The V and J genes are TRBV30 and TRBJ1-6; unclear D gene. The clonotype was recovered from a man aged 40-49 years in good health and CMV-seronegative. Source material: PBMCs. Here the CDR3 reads CAWTDSSYNSPLHF. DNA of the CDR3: TGTGCCTGGACCGATAGCTCCTATAATTCACCCCTCCACTTT.